The next 25 T cell receptor beta chains were all read from a single sample in a study of shared clonotypes between healthy human individuals. Positive CCR7 selection of CD45RO-negative cells yielded the naive CD8 cells, and terminally differentiated effector memory CD45RA+ cells were excluded. The method was immunoSEQ multiplex PCR; TCRdb's version includes in-frame clones alone and lacks a portion of them. The repertoire holds around 2,000,000 clones, with 85% to 95% as singletons. The sample was naive CD8+ T cells from PBMCs. The origin of the receptors is a young man in good health. Some clones in this sample may be carry-over from other donors' samples.

V gene TRBV4-1 combines with J gene TRBJ1-6; a possible D gene is TRBD1 (6 bases). Germline CDR1 MGHRA, CDR2 YSYEKL. Trimming took 0 bases from V and 0 from J, leaving 12 bases between them. CDR3 length equals 18 residues. DNA of the CDR3: TGCGCCAGCAGCCAAGATGGGCAGGGGAGCTCCTATAATTCACCCCTCCACTTT. It yields the protein CASSQDGQGSSYNSPLHF.

The CDR3 bases are TGTGCCAGCAGACCTAGCGGGAGGGCCTACGAGCAGTACTTC. Translated, it gives CASRPSGRAYEQYF. The genes are TRBV7-9 and TRBJ2-5; 12 nucleotides agree with TRBD2. With the DNA end fitting TRBJ2-7 better, the J assignment may be wrong. This CDR3 is 14 amino acids long. Germline V lookup: CDR1 SEHNR, CDR2 FQNEAQ (reference sequence).

The chain couples TRBV6-4 to TRBJ2-7; no definite D call. Trimming took 6 bases from V and 5 from J, leaving 8 bases between them. The CDR3 is 11 residues long. Germline loops: CDR1 MRHNA, CDR2 SNTAGT. CDR3 coding DNA: TGTGCCAGCAGACGCGTCGACGAGCAGTACTTC. This encodes CASRRVDEQYF.

The chain combines TRBV9 with TRBJ1-1; D is undetermined. This CDR3 has 14 amino acids. V gave up 0 bases and J gave up 4 bases, with 10 bases separating them. Looked up from germline, CDR1 is SGDLS and CDR2 is YYNGEE. This CDR3 reads CASSVVWESTEAFF. The CDR3 DNA reads as TGTGCCAGCAGCGTAGTTTGGGAAAGCACTGAAGCTTTCTTT. The full variable domain, rest sourced from reference TRBV9 and TRBJ1-1, is DSGVTQTPKHLITATGQRVTLRCSPRSGDLSVYWYQQSLDQGLQFLIQYYNGEERAKGNILERFSAQQFPDLHSELNLSSLELGDSALYFCASSVVWESTEAFFGQGTRLTVV.

This chain uses TRBV7-9 with TRBJ2-2; maybe TRBD2 (6 bases). CDR1 SEHNR and CDR2 FQNEAQ come from the germline V gene (reference sequence). V was clipped by 2 bases and J by 7 bases, with 11 bases between them. The CDR3 covers 14 residues. CDR3 amino acids: CASSLLGEDGELFF. In DNA form, the CDR3 reads TGTGCCAGCAGCTTACTGGGGGAGGACGGGGAGCTGTTTTTT.

Concerning this clone itself: The same CDR3 can be traced to other DNA sequences in this sample. This chain links TRBV29-1 with TRBJ2-7, with 8 bases aligning to TRBD1. The CDR3 runs 11 residues. Germline values: CDR1 SQVTM, CDR2 ANQGSEA. Trimming took 6 bases from V and 3 from J; bases not matched to a gene: 1. The CDR3 coding sequence is TGCAGCGTCGACAGGGGCTACGAGCAGTACTTC. Translation: CSVDRGYEQYF.

V is TRBV4-3 and J is TRBJ2-7; D may correspond to TRBD1 or TRBD2 (5 bases each). The CDR3 totals 15 residues. Per the germline V gene, CDR1 is LGHNA and CDR2 is YSLEER. V shed 1 base and J shed 3 bases, with 13 bases lying between them. The CDR3 reads CASSQAPGRDYEQYF. Written as DNA, the CDR3 is TGCGCCAGCAGCCAAGCGCCGGGACGCGACTACGAGCAGTACTTC.

CDR3 residues: CASSSLIFPGGTDTQYF. The CDR3 DNA is TGTGCCAGCAGCAGCCTAATCTTCCCGGGAGGGACAGATACGCAGTATTTT. The rearrangement uses TRBV27 and TRBJ2-3; 8 nucleotides align to TRBD2. CDR1 and CDR2 (germline): MNHEY, SMNVEV (reference sequence). J gave up 3 bases and V 6 bases, and 14 bases lay outside the gene matches. The CDR3 is made up of 17 amino acids.

This clone has a single count. This sequence joins TRBV7-2 and TRBJ2-1, with TRBD1 as a possible D gene (7 bases). CDR3 length: 15 residues. Trimming stripped 5 bases from V and 4 bases from J, with 15 bases between. In germline, CDR1 is SGHTA, CDR2 FQGNSA. The CDR3 nucleotides are TGTGCCAGCAGCCCGAGGAGGGGGCTATACAATGAGCAGTTCTTC. As protein: CASSPRRGLYNEQFF.

J is TRBJ2-1 and V is TRBV6-1; possibly TRBD1 for D (5 bases). Trimming cost V 3 bases and J 7 bases, with 10 bases left between them. The CDR3 covers 13 residues. Germline assignment: CDR1 MNHNS and CDR2 SASEGT. CDR3 residues: CASSEDKLNEQFF. In nucleotides, the CDR3 is TGTGCCAGCAGTGAGGACAAATTAAATGAGCAGTTCTTC.

The V call is TRBV28, the J call TRBJ1-2; the D gene is possibly TRBD1 (5 bases). The CDR3 totals 13 residues. Looked up from germline, CDR1 is MDHEN and CDR2 is SYDVKM. V lost 5 bases, J lost 2 bases, and 9 bases lay in between. CDR3 nucleotide sequence: TGTGCCAGCAGTCCGGGACGGAACTATGGCTACACCTTC. Translated, it gives CASSPGRNYGYTF.

The chain uses TRBV4-3 and TRBJ2-1; 15 bases are a match to TRBD2. The CDR3 contains 19 residues. The germline V gene encodes CDR1 LGHNA and CDR2 YSLEER. The junction had 10 bases not matched to a gene; V was cut back by 3 bases and J by 4 bases. CDR3 residues: CASSQGLAGGTPQYNEQFF. The CDR3, as DNA: TGCGCCAGCAGCCAGGGACTAGCGGGAGGAACCCCCCAATACAATGAGCAGTTCTTC.

The chain is built from TRBV7-3 and TRBJ2-1; 11 nucleotides align to TRBD2. The CDR3 is 16 amino acids. Trimming at V came to 5 bases and at J to 6 bases, leaving 9 bases not matched to a gene. Germline V gene sequence: CDR1 SGHTA, CDR2 FQGTGA. CDR3 loop: CASSHSGTSGLNEQFF. The DNA for the CDR3 is TGTGCCAGCAGCCACTCCGGGACTAGCGGCCTCAATGAGCAGTTCTTC. The full variable domain, rest sourced from reference TRBV7-3 and TRBJ2-1, is GAGVSQTPSNKVTEKGKYVELRCDPISGHTALYWYRQSLGQGPEFLIYFQGTGAADDSGLPNDRFFAVRPEGSVSTLKIQRTERGDSAVYLCASSHSGTSGLNEQFFGPGTRLTVL.

The V gene is TRBV30, the J gene TRBJ1-2, with D maybe TRBD1 (6 bases). Trimming left V 4 bases short and J 8 bases short, with 14 bases between. This CDR3 has 12 residues. Germline lookup yields CDR1 GTSNPN and CDR2 SVGIG (reference sequence). CDR3 amino acids: CAWKQGFYGYTF. CDR3 coding DNA: TGTGCCTGGAAACAGGGTTTCTACGGCTACACCTTC.

A remark on this clone: In the same sample, other DNA sequences code for this CDR3. CDR3 loop: CAIRAGGTGELFF. The CDR3 nucleotides read TGTGCCATCAGGGCGGGAGGAACCGGGGAGCTGTTTTTT. V is TRBV10-3 and J is TRBJ2-2, with 8 bases aligning to TRBD2. This CDR3 is built from 13 residues. The J segment lost 5 bases and the V segment lost 6 bases, leaving 2 bases of the junction unmatched. Germline V gene sequence: CDR1 ENHRY, CDR2 SYGVKD.

This chain uses TRBV9 with TRBJ2-1; 11 positions agree with TRBD2. This CDR3 has 15 amino acids. Germline V gene lookup returns CDR1 SGDLS and CDR2 YYNGEE. The J segment lost 8 bases and the V segment lost 4 bases, leaving 8 bases of the junction unmatched. The CDR3: CASSPSGRISHEQFF. The CDR3 coding sequence is TGTGCCAGCAGCCCTAGCGGGAGGATTTCCCATGAGCAGTTCTTC.

Concerning this clone itself: The identical CDR3 is also encoded by other nucleotide sequences in the sample. The chain joins TRBV28 to TRBJ2-7; D remains unclear. Germline V lookup: CDR1 MDHEN, CDR2 SYDVKM. The length of the CDR3 is 13 residues. V was trimmed by 3 bases and J by 3 bases, leaving 9 bases between them. CDR3 sequence (DNA): TGTGCCAGCAGTTTTCGTTTGGACTACGAGCAGTACTTC. It specifies CASSFRLDYEQYF.

The rearrangement uses TRBV5-5 and TRBJ2-7; D gene uncertain. Germline values: CDR1 SGHKS, CDR2 YYEKEE (reference sequence). The CDR3 is made up of 15 amino acids. V was shortened by 0 bases and J by 4 bases, with 14 bases between the two germline ends. CDR3 nucleotides: TGTGCCAGCAGCTTGGAAAGGTTTATGGCGTACGAGCAGTACTTC. Protein product: CASSLERFMAYEQYF.

Here the CDR3 DNA reads TGTGCCACCAGCAGAGATCGGAACCTTAACAGAGGGTACTTC. It encodes CATSRDRNLNRGYF. This sequence joins TRBV15 and TRBJ2-7, with no clear D. The CDR3 has 14 residues. Germline V gene data show CDR1 as LNHNV and CDR2 as YYDKDF (reference sequence). Trimming pared 0 bases from V and 12 bases from J, leaving 18 bases between.

The rearrangement uses TRBV7-9 and TRBJ2-1, with TRBD1 as a possible D gene (5 bases). The CDR3 length is 17 residues. Germline CDR1 is SEHNR and CDR2 is FQNEAQ (reference sequence). Trimming took off 1 base at V and 2 bases at J, with 15 bases between the two ends. The CDR3 sequence is CASSLGGRQTTYNEQFF. The CDR3 DNA sequence: TGTGCCAGCAGCTTAGGGGGCAGGCAAACTACCTACAATGAGCAGTTCTTC.

The chain has TRBV2 and TRBJ2-7; 9 bases match TRBD1. Germline CDR1 and CDR2: SNHLY and FYNNEI. CDR3 length equals 21 residues. The J segment lost 2 bases and the V segment lost 7 bases, leaving 27 bases of the junction unmatched. In nucleotides, the CDR3 is TGTGCCAGCACCCTTTCAAAAGGGACAGGGAGAGACGGGGCCCCCACCTACGAGCAGTACTTC. Amino acid sequence: CASTLSKGTGRDGAPTYEQYF.

About this clone itself: Other nucleotide sequences from this sample produce the same CDR3. The V and J genes are TRBV13 and TRBJ2-7; TRBD2 might be the D (5 bases). This CDR3 is 13 amino acids long. Germline CDR1 reads PRHDT; CDR2 reads FYEKMQ (reference sequence). V was trimmed by 0 bases and J by 2 bases, leaving 5 bases between them. The CDR3 here is CASSLGRAYEQYF. The CDR3 DNA is TGTGCCAGCAGCTTAGGGCGGGCCTACGAGCAGTACTTC.

This clone has only one observation. J is TRBJ1-1 and V is TRBV11-2; 7 bases fit TRBD1. The germline V gene has CDR1 SGHAT and CDR2 FQNNGV. The CDR3 loop spans 16 amino acids. The V and J ends lost 2 bases and 7 bases, in that order; junction bases with no gene match: 13. The CDR3 DNA follows: TGTGCCAGCAGCTTATATGAGGGGGCAGAGGACAGTGAAGCTTTCTTT. As protein: CASSLYEGAEDSEAFF.

As regards this clone: Other DNA sequences from this sample encode an identical CDR3 as well. This chain uses TRBV7-9 with TRBJ1-1; no firm D call. Trimming shortened V by 2 bases and J by 0 bases, and 4 bases separated the two germline ends. Germline-derived CDR1 and CDR2 are SEHNR and FQNEAQ (reference sequence). This CDR3 has 13 amino acids. This CDR3 is CASSLPLNTEAFF. The CDR3 nucleotides read TGTGCCAGCAGCTTACCGTTGAACACTGAAGCTTTCTTT.

This chain links TRBV10-2 with TRBJ2-5; D gene unclear. V lost 6 bases, J lost 5 bases, and 22 bases lay in between. The CDR3 has 16 residues. Germline V gives CDR1 WSHSY, CDR2 SAAADI. The CDR3 bases are TGCGCCAGCAGCGAAGGGCTACGATATGTCATTGAGACCCAGTACTTC. The encoded protein is CASSEGLRYVIETQYF.